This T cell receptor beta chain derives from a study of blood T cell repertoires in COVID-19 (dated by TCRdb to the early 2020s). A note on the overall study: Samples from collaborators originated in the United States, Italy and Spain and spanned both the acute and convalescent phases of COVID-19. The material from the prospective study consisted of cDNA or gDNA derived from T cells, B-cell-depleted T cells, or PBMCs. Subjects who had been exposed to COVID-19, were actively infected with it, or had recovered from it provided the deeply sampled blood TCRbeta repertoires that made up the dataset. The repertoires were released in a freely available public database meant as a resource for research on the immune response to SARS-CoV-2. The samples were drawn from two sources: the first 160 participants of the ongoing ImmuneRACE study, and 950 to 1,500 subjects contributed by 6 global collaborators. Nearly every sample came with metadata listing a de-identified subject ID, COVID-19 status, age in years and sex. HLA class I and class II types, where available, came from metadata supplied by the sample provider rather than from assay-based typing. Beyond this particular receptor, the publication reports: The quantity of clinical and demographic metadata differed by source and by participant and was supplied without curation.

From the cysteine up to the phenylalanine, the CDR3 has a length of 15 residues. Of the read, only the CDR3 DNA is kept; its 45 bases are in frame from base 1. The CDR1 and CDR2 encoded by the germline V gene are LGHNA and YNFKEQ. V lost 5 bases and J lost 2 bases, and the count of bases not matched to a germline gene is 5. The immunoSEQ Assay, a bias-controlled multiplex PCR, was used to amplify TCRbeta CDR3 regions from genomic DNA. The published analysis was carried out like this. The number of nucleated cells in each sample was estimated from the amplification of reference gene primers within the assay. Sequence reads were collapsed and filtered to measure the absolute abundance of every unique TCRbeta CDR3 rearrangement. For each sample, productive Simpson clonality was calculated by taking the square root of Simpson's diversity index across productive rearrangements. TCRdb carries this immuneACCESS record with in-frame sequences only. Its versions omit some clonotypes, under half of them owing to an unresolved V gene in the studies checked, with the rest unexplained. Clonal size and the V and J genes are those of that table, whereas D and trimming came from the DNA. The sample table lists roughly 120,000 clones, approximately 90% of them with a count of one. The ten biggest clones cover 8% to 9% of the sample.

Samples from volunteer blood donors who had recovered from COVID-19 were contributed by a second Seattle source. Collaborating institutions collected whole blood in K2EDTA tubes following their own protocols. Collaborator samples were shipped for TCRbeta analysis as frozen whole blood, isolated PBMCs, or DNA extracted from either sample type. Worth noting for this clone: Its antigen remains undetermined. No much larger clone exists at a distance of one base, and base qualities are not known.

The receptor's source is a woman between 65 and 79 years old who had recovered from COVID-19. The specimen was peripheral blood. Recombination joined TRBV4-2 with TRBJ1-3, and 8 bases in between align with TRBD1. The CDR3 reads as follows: CASSSRTGTGNTIYF. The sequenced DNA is TGTGCCAGCAGCTCCCGGACAGGGACTGGAAACACCATATATTTT.